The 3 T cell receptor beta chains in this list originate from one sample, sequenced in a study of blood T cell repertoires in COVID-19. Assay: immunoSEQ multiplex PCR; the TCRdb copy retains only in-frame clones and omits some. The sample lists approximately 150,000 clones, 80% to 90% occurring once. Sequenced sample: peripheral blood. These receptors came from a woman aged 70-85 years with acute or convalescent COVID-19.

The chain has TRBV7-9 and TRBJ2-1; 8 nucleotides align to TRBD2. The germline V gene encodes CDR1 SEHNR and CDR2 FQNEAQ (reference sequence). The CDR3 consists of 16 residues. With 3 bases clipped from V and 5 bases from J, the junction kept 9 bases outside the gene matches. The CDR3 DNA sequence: TGTGCCAGCAGCTTGAGAATCGGGGGGGACGACAATGAGCAGTTCTTC. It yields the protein CASSLRIGGDDNEQFF.

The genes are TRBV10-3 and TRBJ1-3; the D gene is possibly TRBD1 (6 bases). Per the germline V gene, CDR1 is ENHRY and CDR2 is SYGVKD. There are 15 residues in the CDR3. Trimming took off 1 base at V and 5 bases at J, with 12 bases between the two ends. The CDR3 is CAISEFSGERNTIYF. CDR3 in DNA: TGTGCCATCAGTGAGTTCTCAGGGGAGAGAAACACCATATATTTT.

The chain's CDR3 is CASSLAPGTGATEAFF. The DNA of the CDR3 is TGTGCCAGCAGCTTAGCCCCCGGGACAGGGGCCACTGAAGCTTTCTTT. The genes are TRBV7-2 and TRBJ1-1, with TRBD1 identical over 10 bases. V gave up 0 bases and J gave up 4 bases; unmatched junction bases: 5. The CDR3 consists of 16 residues. CDR1 is SGHTA, CDR2 FQGNSA, per germline.